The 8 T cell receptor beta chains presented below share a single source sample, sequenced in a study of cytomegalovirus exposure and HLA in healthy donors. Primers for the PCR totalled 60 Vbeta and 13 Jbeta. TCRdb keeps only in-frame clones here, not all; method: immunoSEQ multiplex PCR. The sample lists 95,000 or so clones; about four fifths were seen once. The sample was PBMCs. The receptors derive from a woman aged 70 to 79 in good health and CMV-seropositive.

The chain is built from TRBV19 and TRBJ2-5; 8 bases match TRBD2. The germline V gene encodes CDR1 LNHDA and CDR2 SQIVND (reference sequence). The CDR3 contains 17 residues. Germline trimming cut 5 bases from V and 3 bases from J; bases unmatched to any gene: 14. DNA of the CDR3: TGTGCCAGTAGTCCCTCCTCCGGGACTAGTCAAAAAGAGACCCAGTACTTC. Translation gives CASSPSSGTSQKETQYF.

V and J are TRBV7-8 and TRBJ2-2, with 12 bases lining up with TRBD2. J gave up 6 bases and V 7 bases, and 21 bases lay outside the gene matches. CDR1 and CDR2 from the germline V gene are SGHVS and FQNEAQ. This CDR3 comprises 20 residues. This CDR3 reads CASISGRGLAGPRGAGELFF. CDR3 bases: TGTGCCAGCATTTCGGGACGTGGACTAGCGGGGCCCAGGGGGGCCGGGGAGCTGTTTTTT.

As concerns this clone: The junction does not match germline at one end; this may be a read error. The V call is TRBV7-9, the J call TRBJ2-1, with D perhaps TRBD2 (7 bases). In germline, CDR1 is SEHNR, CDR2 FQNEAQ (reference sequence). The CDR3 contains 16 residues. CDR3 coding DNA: TGTTCCAGCAGTCCTATTCGCGGGGGCGCGAACAATGAGCAGTTCTTC. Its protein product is CSSSPIRGGANNEQFF.

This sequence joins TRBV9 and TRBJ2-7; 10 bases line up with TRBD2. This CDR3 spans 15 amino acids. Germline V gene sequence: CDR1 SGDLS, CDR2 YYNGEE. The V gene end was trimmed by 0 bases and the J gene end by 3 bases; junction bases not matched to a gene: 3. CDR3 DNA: TGTGCCAGCAGCGTAGATGGACTAGCGGTCTACGAGCAGTACTTC. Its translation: CASSVDGLAVYEQYF.

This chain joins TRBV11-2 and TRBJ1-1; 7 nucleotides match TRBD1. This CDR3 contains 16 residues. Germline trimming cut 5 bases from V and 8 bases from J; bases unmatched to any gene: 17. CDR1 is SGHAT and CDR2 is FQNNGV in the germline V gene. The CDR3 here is CASSPLWLTGPTEAFF. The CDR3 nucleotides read TGTGCCAGCAGCCCCCTCTGGTTGACAGGGCCTACCGAAGCTTTCTTT.

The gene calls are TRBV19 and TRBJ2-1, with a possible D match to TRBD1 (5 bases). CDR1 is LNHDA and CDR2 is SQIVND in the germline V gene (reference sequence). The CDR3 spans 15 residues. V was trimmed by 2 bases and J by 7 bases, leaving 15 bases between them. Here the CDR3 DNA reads TGTGCCAGTAGTATACTGGCAGGGAAAAGGAATGAGCAGTTCTTC. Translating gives CASSILAGKRNEQFF.

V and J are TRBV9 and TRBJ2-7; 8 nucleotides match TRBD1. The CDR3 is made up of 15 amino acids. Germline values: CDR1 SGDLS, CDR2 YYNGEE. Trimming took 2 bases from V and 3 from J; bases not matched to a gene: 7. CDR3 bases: TGTGCCAGCAGCGTCGCCGGGACAGGCAACTACGAGCAGTACTTC. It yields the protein CASSVAGTGNYEQYF.

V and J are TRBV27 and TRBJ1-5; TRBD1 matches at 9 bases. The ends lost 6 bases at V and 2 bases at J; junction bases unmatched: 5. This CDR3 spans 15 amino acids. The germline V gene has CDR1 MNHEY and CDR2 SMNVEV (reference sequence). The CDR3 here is CASSRQGGGNQPQHF. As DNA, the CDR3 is TGTGCCAGCAGCAGACAGGGGGGGGGCAATCAGCCCCAGCATTTT.